Below are 29 T cell receptor beta chains sequenced from a single sample in a study of radiotherapy plus CTLA-4 blockade in lung cancer. Clones were sequenced by immunoSEQ multiplex PCR, and TCRdb holds only the in-frame ones, with some missing. The sample shows about 51,000 clones, approximately 80% of them seen only once. This material consisted of peripheral blood, taken from a patient treated with radiotherapy plus ipilimumab. All receptors derive from a human donor with non-small cell lung cancer whose response to radiotherapy plus ipilimumab could not be evaluated.

V gene TRBV5-4 combines with J gene TRBJ1-2; no definite D call. The CDR3 is made up of 15 amino acids. Trimming took 0 bases from V and 0 from J, leaving 9 bases between them. Germline V gene lookup returns CDR1 SGHNT and CDR2 YYREEE (reference sequence). The CDR3 DNA sequence: TGTGCCAGCAGCTTGGACAGCCCATCTAACTATGGCTACACCTTC. Translating gives CASSLDSPSNYGYTF.

The chain is built from TRBV5-1 and TRBJ2-7; 9 bases are a match to TRBD1. Germline V gene sequence: CDR1 SGHRS, CDR2 YFSETQ. Trimming at V came to 4 bases and at J to 0 bases, leaving 5 bases not matched to a gene. The CDR3 is 15 amino acids. Here the CDR3 DNA reads TGCGCCAGCAGCCCGGGGACAGGGAGCTCCTACGAGCAGTACTTC. Translating it yields CASSPGTGSSYEQYF.

The chain uses TRBV19 and TRBJ1-2; TRBD1 agrees at 10 bases. Germline V gives CDR1 LNHDA, CDR2 SQIVND (reference sequence). The CDR3 runs to 12 residues. J lost 7 bases, V lost 6 bases, and 2 bases had no gene match. CDR3: CASRTGGGGYTF. The CDR3 coding sequence is TGTGCCAGTAGGACAGGGGGCGGTGGCTACACCTTC.

The chain combines TRBV7-6 with TRBJ2-1; TRBD2 agrees at 8 bases. The CDR3 is made up of 15 amino acids. V was clipped by 1 base and J by 8 bases; unmatched bases: 7. Germline assignment: CDR1 SGHVS and CDR2 FNYEAQ. The DNA for the CDR3 is TGTGCCAGCAGCTTAGTCGCACGGGGGGGTGATGAGCAGTTCTTC. Its translation: CASSLVARGGDEQFF.

The chain carries TRBV30 and TRBJ1-2, with D maybe TRBD1 (5 bases). Deletions cut 2 bases from V and 0 bases from J, with 10 bases between. Germline V CDR1 and CDR2: GTSNPN, SVGIG (reference sequence). The CDR3 loop spans 14 amino acids. CDR3 region: CAWSRQSANYGYTF. Written as DNA, the CDR3 is TGTGCCTGGAGTCGACAGTCTGCTAACTATGGCTACACCTTC.

The J gene is TRBJ2-2, the V gene TRBV27; D is uncertain. The CDR3 is 14 amino acids. The germline V gene has CDR1 MNHEY and CDR2 SMNVEV (reference sequence). Deletions cut 7 bases from V and 0 bases from J, with 9 bases between. The CDR3 region is CASTIRANTGELFF. In DNA, the CDR3 is TGTGCCAGCACCATCCGGGCGAACACCGGGGAGCTGTTTTTT.

This chain links TRBV28 with TRBJ2-5; 8 nucleotides line up with TRBD2. Germline V gene lookup returns CDR1 MDHEN and CDR2 SYDVKM. The CDR3 length is 15 residues. The J segment lost 0 bases and the V segment lost 6 bases, leaving 6 bases of the junction unmatched. CDR3 amino acids: CASSRAGGHQETQYF. The CDR3 DNA reads TGTGCCAGCAGCAGGGCGGGAGGCCACCAAGAGACCCAGTACTTC.

The chain uses TRBV6-5 and TRBJ1-6, with D possibly being TRBD1 (5 bases). V was cut by 2 bases and J by 10 bases, with 9 bases left in between. The CDR3 runs to 13 residues. The V gene's germline CDR1 is MNHEY and CDR2 SVGAGI. The CDR3 nucleotides are TGTGCCAGCAGTTACGGGGCAGCGTCACCCCTCCACTTT. Residues: CASSYGAASPLHF.

CDR3 DNA: TGTGCCAGTAGTTTTAGGGGGGGGAGCAATCAGCCCCAGCATTTT. It is translated as CASSFRGGSNQPQHF. V and J are TRBV19 and TRBJ1-5; maybe TRBD1 (6 bases). CDR1 is LNHDA and CDR2 is SQIVND in the germline V gene (reference sequence). Trimming took off 5 bases at V and 1 base at J, with 12 bases between the two ends. The CDR3 runs 15 residues.

V is TRBV5-1 and J is TRBJ1-1, with D maybe TRBD1 (6 bases). This CDR3 has 15 residues. CDR1 and CDR2 from the germline V gene are SGHRS and YFSETQ. Trimming shortened V by 6 bases and J by 0 bases, and 15 bases separated the two germline ends. CDR3 sequence reads: CASNPLGALNTEAFF. In DNA, the CDR3 is TGCGCCAGCAACCCCCTGGGGGCCCTGAACACTGAAGCTTTCTTT.

The genes are TRBV2 and TRBJ1-5, with D possibly matching TRBD1 (6 bases). V dropped 3 bases and J dropped 1 base, with 13 bases sitting between them. CDR1 is SNHLY and CDR2 is FYNNEI in the germline V gene. The CDR3 sequence is 16 residues long. CDR3 sequence: CASSERMTGSNQPQHF. The CDR3 nucleotides read TGTGCCAGCAGTGAGAGGATGACAGGAAGCAATCAGCCCCAGCATTTT.

This chain connects TRBV6-6 to TRBJ2-3, with 12 bases fitting TRBD2. Germline V CDR1 and CDR2: MNHNY, SVGAGI (reference sequence). Trimming removed 2 bases from V and 2 bases from J; junction bases left unmatched: 2. The CDR3 contains 16 residues. The CDR3 spells CASSYGLAGTTDTQYF. In DNA, the CDR3 is TGTGCCAGCAGTTACGGACTAGCGGGGACCACAGATACGCAGTATTTT.

This rearrangement joins TRBV29-1 to TRBJ2-7; 7 bases line up with TRBD1. J was trimmed by 3 bases and V by 3 bases; bases with no gene match: 8. This CDR3 is 14 amino acids long. Per the germline V gene, CDR1 is SQVTM and CDR2 is ANQGSEA. The CDR3 DNA follows: TGCAGCGTTGAGCTCCGGGACAGCCTCTACGAGCAGTACTTC. Protein: CSVELRDSLYEQYF.

This clone was counted between two and nine times. This rearrangement joins TRBV28 to TRBJ1-6, with D unclear. The CDR3 runs to 13 residues. CDR1 is MDHEN and CDR2 is SYDVKM in the germline V gene. The V end lost 7 bases, the J end lost 7 bases, and 11 bases lay between the germline ends. The CDR3 region has the DNA TGTGCCAGCATTCCGGTATCCAATTCACCCCTCCACTTT. Amino acids: CASIPVSNSPLHF.

V gene TRBV25-1 combines with J gene TRBJ1-5; 8 bases are shared with TRBD1. This CDR3 has 16 amino acids. Germline trimming cut 8 bases from V and 0 bases from J; bases unmatched to any gene: 9. The germline V gene encodes CDR1 MGHDK and CDR2 SYGVNS. This chain's CDR3 is CASGLQGGYSNQPQHF. DNA for the CDR3: TGTGCCAGCGGTTTACAGGGGGGATATAGCAATCAGCCCCAGCATTTT.

V and J are TRBV11-2 and TRBJ1-2; D gene uncertain. Germline V lookup: CDR1 SGHAT, CDR2 FQNNGV. V lost 2 bases, J lost 4 bases, and 14 bases lay in between. This CDR3 is built from 15 residues. Written as DNA, the CDR3 is TGTGCCAGCAGCTTATCCTACTTGGTTGGCTATGGCTACACCTTC. Residues: CASSLSYLVGYGYTF.

This chain joins TRBV30 and TRBJ1-2, with D uncertain. Germline V gene sequence: CDR1 GTSNPN, CDR2 SVGIG (reference sequence). This CDR3 contains 13 residues. Trimming took off 2 bases at V and 4 bases at J, with 11 bases between the two ends. The CDR3 sequence is CAWSYPMAYGYTF. The CDR3 nucleotides are TGTGCCTGGAGTTACCCAATGGCCTATGGCTACACCTTC.

The V call is TRBV5-1, the J call TRBJ1-6, with a weak D call TRBD1 (5 bases). The V gene's germline CDR1 is SGHRS and CDR2 YFSETQ. Trimming removed 3 bases from V and 6 bases from J, with 10 bases in between. This CDR3 region has 14 residues. The CDR3 region has the DNA TGCGCCAGCAGCTACCCGACAGCTAATTCACCCCTCCACTTT. Its translation: CASSYPTANSPLHF.

The chain employs TRBV5-4 and TRBJ2-2, with TRBD2 identical over 14 bases. This CDR3 has 16 amino acids. The V and J ends lost 4 bases and 6 bases, in that order; junction bases with no gene match: 5. CDR1 is SGHNT and CDR2 is YYREEE in the germline V gene (reference sequence). The chain's CDR3 is CASSRRLAGGAGELFF. Written as DNA, the CDR3 is TGTGCCAGCAGCCGACGACTAGCGGGGGGGGCCGGGGAGCTGTTTTTT.

This clone was counted only a few times. CDR3 nucleotides: TGTGCCAGCAGCATGCAGGGATTTAGCAATCAGCCCCAGCATTTT. It specifies CASSMQGFSNQPQHF. The chain combines TRBV7-2 with TRBJ1-5; TRBD1 might be the D (5 bases). This CDR3 region has 15 residues. V lost 5 bases, J lost 0 bases, and 11 bases lay in between. Per the germline V gene, CDR1 is SGHTA and CDR2 is FQGNSA.

The CDR3 sequence: CASSSWGGLETQYF. The CDR3 DNA is TGCGCCAGCAGCTCGTGGGGGGGATTGGAGACCCAGTACTTC. The V gene is TRBV5-1, the J gene TRBJ2-5; 7 positions match TRBD2. This CDR3 is 14 amino acids long. V lost 3 bases and J lost 5; bases outside the gene matches: 7. The germline gives CDR1 SGHRS, CDR2 YFSETQ.

V usage is TRBV7-3 and J usage is TRBJ2-5, with TRBD1 identical over 7 bases. Germline V lookup: CDR1 SGHTA, CDR2 FQGTGA. This CDR3 region has 14 residues. V was pared by 5 bases and J by 2 bases, with 5 bases of the junction left unmatched. The CDR3 sequence: CASSPTGSQETQYF. CDR3 in DNA: TGTGCCAGCAGCCCGACAGGGTCACAAGAGACCCAGTACTTC.

The chain uses TRBV28 and TRBJ2-2; 9 bases fit TRBD2. Per the germline V gene, CDR1 is MDHEN and CDR2 is SYDVKM. The V segment lost 5 bases and the J segment 0 bases; nucleotides outside the gene matches: 1. The CDR3 has 15 amino acids. The CDR3: CASSRTSANTGELFF. In DNA, the CDR3 is TGTGCCAGCAGTCGGACTAGCGCGAACACCGGGGAGCTGTTTTTT.

The table lists this clone with a few counts. The chain employs TRBV5-4 and TRBJ1-1; possibly TRBD1 for D (5 bases). V was clipped by 2 bases and J by 0 bases, with 11 bases between them. Germline CDR1 is SGHNT and CDR2 is YYREEE (reference sequence). The CDR3 runs 15 residues. CDR3 in amino acids: CASSFFDRLNTEAFF. CDR3 nucleotide sequence: TGTGCCAGCAGCTTCTTTGACAGATTGAACACTGAAGCTTTCTTT.

The chain has TRBV5-1 and TRBJ2-7, with TRBD1 matching 10 bases. CDR3 size: 14 residues. V gave up 7 bases and J gave up 0 bases; unmatched junction bases: 4. Germline CDR1 SGHRS, CDR2 YFSETQ. The CDR3 region is CASSGQGPSYEQYF. As DNA, the CDR3 is TGCGCCAGCTCGGGACAGGGGCCCTCCTACGAGCAGTACTTC.

V is TRBV7-2 and J is TRBJ2-2; TRBD2 agrees at 7 bases. V gave up 3 bases and J gave up 7 bases; unmatched junction bases: 14. CDR3 size: 17 residues. Germline CDR1 is SGHTA and CDR2 is FQGNSA. Here the CDR3 DNA reads TGTGCCAGCAGCTTCCCAAAATTAGGACTAGAAGGCGGGGAGCTGTTTTTT. Its protein product is CASSFPKLGLEGGELFF.

This clone was observed a few times. This chain connects TRBV7-9 to TRBJ2-4, with 10 bases aligning to TRBD2. The CDR3 runs 16 residues. The V and J ends lost 1 base and 8 bases, in that order; junction bases with no gene match: 8. Germline CDR1 SEHNR, CDR2 FQNEAQ (reference sequence). The CDR3 DNA sequence: TGTGCCAGCAGCTTAGGGCTAGCGGGAGTAGGAGACATTCAGTACTTC. Amino acid sequence: CASSLGLAGVGDIQYF. The whole variable domain, remainder taken from reference TRBV7-9 and TRBJ2-4, is DTGVSQNPRHKITKRGQNVTFRCDPISEHNRLYWYRQTLGQGPEFLTYFQNEAQLEKSRLLSDRFSAERPKGSFSTLEIQRTEQGDSAMYLCASSLGLAGVGDIQYFGAGTRLSVL.

The chain joins TRBV5-4 to TRBJ1-2, with D maybe TRBD1 (5 bases). CDR1 is SGHNT and CDR2 is YYREEE in the germline V gene (reference sequence). The CDR3 consists of 14 residues. The V end was cut by 6 bases, the J end by 0 bases, with 12 bases between. The DNA of the CDR3 is TGTGCCAGCACAGGGTTGAATTCTAACTATGGCTACACCTTC. It codes for CASTGLNSNYGYTF.

This clone was seen once. The rearrangement uses TRBV10-1 and TRBJ2-3, with 7 bases fitting TRBD1. The CDR3 has 14 residues. Germline V gene lookup returns CDR1 WNHNN and CDR2 SYGVQD (reference sequence). The V segment lost 7 bases and the J segment 2 bases; nucleotides outside the gene matches: 6. In DNA, the CDR3 is TGCGCCAGCAAGAGGGACAGAAACACAGATACGCAGTATTTT. Protein product: CASKRDRNTDTQYF.